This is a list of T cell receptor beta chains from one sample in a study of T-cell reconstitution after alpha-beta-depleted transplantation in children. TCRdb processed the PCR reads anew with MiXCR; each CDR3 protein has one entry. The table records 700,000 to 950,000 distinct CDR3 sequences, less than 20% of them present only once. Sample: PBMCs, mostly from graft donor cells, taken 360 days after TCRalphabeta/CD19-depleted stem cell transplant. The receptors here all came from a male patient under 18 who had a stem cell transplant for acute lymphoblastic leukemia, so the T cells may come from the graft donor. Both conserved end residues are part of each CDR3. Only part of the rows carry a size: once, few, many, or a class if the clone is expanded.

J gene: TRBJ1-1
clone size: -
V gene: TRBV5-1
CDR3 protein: CASSSGGLTEAFF

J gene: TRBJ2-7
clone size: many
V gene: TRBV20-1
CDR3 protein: CSARDWSRGYEQYF

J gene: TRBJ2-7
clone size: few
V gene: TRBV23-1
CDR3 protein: CASSQLPGTASYEQYF

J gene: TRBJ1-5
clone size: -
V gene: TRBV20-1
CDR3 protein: CSARDRRVNQPQHF

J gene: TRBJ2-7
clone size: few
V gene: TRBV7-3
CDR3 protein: CASSSGLAVTYEQYF

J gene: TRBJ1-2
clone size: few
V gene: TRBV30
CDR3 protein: CAWNRSPGSIDYGYTF

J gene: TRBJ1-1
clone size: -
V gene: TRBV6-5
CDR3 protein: CASSSFRGGNTEAFF

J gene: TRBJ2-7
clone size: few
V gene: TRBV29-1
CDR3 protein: CSVEWYYEQYF

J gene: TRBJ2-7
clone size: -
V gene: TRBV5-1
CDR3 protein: CASRLSKWSYEQYF

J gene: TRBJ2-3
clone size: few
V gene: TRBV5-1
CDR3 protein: CASSLGERSGTQYF

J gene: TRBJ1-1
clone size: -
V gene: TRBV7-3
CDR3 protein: CASSRKGRDTEAFF

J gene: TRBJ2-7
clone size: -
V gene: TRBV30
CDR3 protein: CAWSPTSFYEQYF

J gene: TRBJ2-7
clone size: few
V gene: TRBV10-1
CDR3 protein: CASSDIAGESYEQYF

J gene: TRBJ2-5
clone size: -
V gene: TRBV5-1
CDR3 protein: CASSLRLAGAWSHQETQYF

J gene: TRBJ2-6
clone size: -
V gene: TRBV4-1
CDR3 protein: CASSQGVGGGLSGANVLTF

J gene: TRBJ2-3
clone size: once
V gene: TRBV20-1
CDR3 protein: CSAQRQASTDTQYF

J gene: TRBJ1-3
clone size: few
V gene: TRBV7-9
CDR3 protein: CASSRDRGSGNTTYF

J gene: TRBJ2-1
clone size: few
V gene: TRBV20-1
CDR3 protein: CSARVGTGARFGVGEQFF

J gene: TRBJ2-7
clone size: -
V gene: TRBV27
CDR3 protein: CASSLSFRGTYEQYF

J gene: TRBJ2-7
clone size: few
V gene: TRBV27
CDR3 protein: CASSFAYPYEQYF

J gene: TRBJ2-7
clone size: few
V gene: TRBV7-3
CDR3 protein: CASSFSRGGEQYF

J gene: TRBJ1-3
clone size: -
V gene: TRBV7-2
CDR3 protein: CASSLVWGSGNTIYF

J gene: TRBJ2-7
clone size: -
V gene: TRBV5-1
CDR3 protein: CASSLYGLQEGPYEQYF